Each of the 4 T cell receptor beta chains below was sequenced from the same sample in a study of identical twins. TCRdb independently ran MiXCR on the 5' RACE reads; one entry per CDR3 protein. The data contain around 1.7 million distinct CDR3 sequences, under 35% of them singletons. Sample: cord blood. The receptors shown here come from a newborn girl in good health.

This clonotype has at least ten counts. V is TRBV10-1 and J is TRBJ2-3; a possible D gene is TRBD2 (7 bases). This CDR3 is 15 amino acids long. Trimming left V 5 bases short and J 7 bases short, with 19 bases between. Germline CDR1 and CDR2: WNHNN and SYGVQD (reference sequence). The CDR3 here is CASSRFPGGSYTQYF. The DNA of the CDR3 is TGCGCCAGCAGTCGCTTCCCGGGGGGCAGTTATACGCAGTATTTT.

The V and J genes are TRBV11-2 and TRBJ2-5; 9 nucleotides agree with TRBD2. Looked up from germline, CDR1 is SGHAT and CDR2 is FQNNGV. The CDR3 loop spans 20 amino acids. Unmatched junction bases numbered 30, after V lost 5 bases and J lost 11 bases. CDR3 amino acids: CASSPRHPWSLKREDNEQYF. The CDR3, as DNA: TGTGCCAGCAGCCCCCGACACCCCTGGTCTCTCAAGCGGGAGGACAATGAGCAGTACTTC.

The chain couples TRBV27 to TRBJ1-1; tentatively, D is TRBD1 (5 bases). With 5 bases removed from V and 4 bases from J, the gap between germline ends came to 17 bases. This CDR3 has 15 residues. Germline V gene sequence: CDR1 MNHEY, CDR2 SMNVEV (reference sequence). For the CDR3, the DNA is TGTGCCAGCAGTCCCTGGAAGCAGGGTACCACTGAAGCTTTCTTT. Translated: CASSPWKQGTTEAFF.

CDR3 region: CASDLGPTNEQFF. Written as DNA, the CDR3 is TGTGCCAGCGACCTGGGACCGACTAATGAGCAGTTCTTC. The chain has TRBV2 and TRBJ2-1, with D perhaps given as TRBD1 or TRBD2 (5 bases each). CDR1 is SNHLY and CDR2 is FYNNEI in the germline V gene. The germline V and J ends were trimmed by 8 bases and 7 bases, with 15 bases remaining between them. The CDR3 sequence is 13 residues long.